One sample yielded the 9 T cell receptor beta chains listed below, sequenced in a study of T cell repertoires in cytomegalovirus infection. For these TCRs, the target antigens are not known. TCRdb fed the reads into MiXCR, producing one record per CDR3 protein. The data contain some 900,000 distinct CDR3 sequences, about 30% of them singletons. Material: cultured CD8+ T cells from PBMCs, obtained from culture after CMV antigen stimulation. Receptor source: a human donor in good health (CMV status not recorded). Some clones in this sample may be carry-over from other donors' samples.

In its sample, this clonotype was seen many times. V and J are TRBV20-1 and TRBJ2-7; D possibly corresponds to TRBD1 (5 bases). V lost 3 bases to trimming and J lost 1 base, with 16 bases between them. This CDR3 comprises 15 residues. Germline CDR1 reads DFQATT; CDR2 reads SNEGSKA (reference sequence). The CDR3 nucleotides read TGCAGTGCTAGTTCGTGGGGCCTGGGATCCTACGAGCAGTACTTC. It specifies CSASSWGLGSYEQYF.

A few counts support this clonotype. The chain has TRBV11-2 and TRBJ2-6; D could derive from TRBD1 or TRBD2 (5 bases each). Looked up from germline, CDR1 is SGHAT and CDR2 is FQNNGV. The V gene lost 2 bases and the J gene lost 2 bases, with 7 bases spanning the gap. This CDR3 spans 15 amino acids. The CDR3 region has the DNA TGTGCCAGCAGCTTAAGGGGAGCTGGGGCCAACGTCCTGACTTTC. Its protein product is CASSLRGAGANVLTF.

V gene TRBV2 combines with J gene TRBJ1-5; 7 nucleotides line up with TRBD1. The CDR3 consists of 16 residues. V gave up 0 bases and J gave up 6 bases; unmatched junction bases: 8. The germline gives CDR1 SNHLY, CDR2 FYNNEI. The CDR3 reads CASSEAGYRGGQPQHF. The CDR3 DNA sequence: TGTGCCAGCAGTGAAGCGGGGTACAGGGGCGGTCAGCCCCAGCATTTT.

This chain joins TRBV10-3 and TRBJ1-5, with 9 bases identical to TRBD1. Germline V lookup: CDR1 ENHRY, CDR2 SYGVKD. This CDR3 region has 14 residues. V shed 6 bases and J 4 bases; nucleotides not matched to a gene: 4. CDR3: CAIRGQGRNQPQHF. The CDR3 DNA is TGTGCCATCAGGGGACAGGGAAGGAATCAGCCCCAGCATTTT.

This clonotype has at least ten counts. This chain connects TRBV6-2 or TRBV6-3 to TRBJ1-1, with D unresolved. CDR1 is MNHEY and CDR2 is SVGEGT in the germline V gene. The CDR3 has 12 residues. Trimming stripped 7 bases from V and 1 base from J, with 7 bases between. CDR3 protein: CASTIGNTEAFF. In nucleotides, the CDR3 is TGTGCCAGCACAATCGGGAACACTGAAGCTTTCTTT.

In this sample, this clonotype turned up a few times. The CDR3 here is CASSEWVRETQYF. The CDR3 DNA reads as TGTGCCAGCAGTGAATGGGTACGAGAGACCCAGTACTTC. The rearrangement joins TRBV6-1 to TRBJ2-5, with unresolved D. Germline V gives CDR1 MNHNS, CDR2 SASEGT. This CDR3 has 13 residues. V was cut by 2 bases and J by 4 bases, with 8 bases left in between.

The chain employs TRBV27 and TRBJ1-4, with 8 bases lining up with TRBD1. Per germline, CDR1 MNHEY and CDR2 SMNVEV (reference sequence). V shed 6 bases, J shed 8 bases, and the junction held 8 bases outside the gene matches. This CDR3 is 14 amino acids long. The CDR3: CASRLTGGREKLFF. DNA for the CDR3: TGTGCCAGCAGGTTAACAGGGGGTAGAGAAAAACTGTTTTTT.

The chain couples TRBV6-6 to TRBJ1-1; D gene uncertain. CDR1 and CDR2 from the germline V gene are MNHNY and SVGAGI (reference sequence). The CDR3 has 11 amino acids. Trimming removed 7 bases from V and 3 bases from J, with 6 bases in between. The CDR3: CASTTYTEAFF. In DNA, the CDR3 is TGTGCCAGCACGACTTACACTGAAGCTTTCTTT.

This clonotype was picked up one time. Sequence at one end of the junction differs from germline and may be a read error. The chain joins TRBV2 to TRBJ1-2; D is possibly TRBD1 (5 bases). The CDR3 is made up of 11 amino acids. Looked up from germline, CDR1 is SNHLY and CDR2 is FYNNEI. CDR3: CASREGRAVAF. In nucleotides, the CDR3 is TGTGCCAGCAGAGAGGGACGGGCGGTTGCCTTC. Combining the CDR3 with reference TRBV2 and TRBJ1-2 gives the whole variable domain EPEVTQTPSHQVTQMGQEVILRCVPISNHLYFYWYRQILGQKVEFLVSFYNNEISEKSEIFDDQFSVERPDGSNFTLKIRSTKLEDSAMYFCASREGRAVAFGSGTRLTVV.